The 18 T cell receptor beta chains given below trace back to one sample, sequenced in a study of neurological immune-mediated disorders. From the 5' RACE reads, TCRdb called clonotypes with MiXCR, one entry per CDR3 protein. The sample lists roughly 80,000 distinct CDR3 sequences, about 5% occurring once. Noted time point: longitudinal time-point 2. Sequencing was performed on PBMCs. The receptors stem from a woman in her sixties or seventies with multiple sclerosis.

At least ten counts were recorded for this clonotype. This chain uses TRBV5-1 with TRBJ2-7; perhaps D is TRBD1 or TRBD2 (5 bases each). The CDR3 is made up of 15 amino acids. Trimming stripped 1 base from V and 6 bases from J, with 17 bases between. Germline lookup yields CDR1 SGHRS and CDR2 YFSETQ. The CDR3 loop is CASSLSSGPTREQYF. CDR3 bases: TGCGCCAGCAGCTTGTCCTCGGGGCCTACCCGCGAGCAGTACTTC.

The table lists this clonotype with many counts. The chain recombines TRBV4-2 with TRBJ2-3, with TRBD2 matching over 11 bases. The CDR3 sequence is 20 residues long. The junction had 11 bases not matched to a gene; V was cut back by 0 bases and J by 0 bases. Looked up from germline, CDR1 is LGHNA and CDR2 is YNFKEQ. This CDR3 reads CASSQDARLAGGSSTDTQYF. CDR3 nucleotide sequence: TGTGCCAGCAGCCAAGATGCTCGGCTAGCGGGGGGAAGTAGCACAGATACGCAGTATTTT.

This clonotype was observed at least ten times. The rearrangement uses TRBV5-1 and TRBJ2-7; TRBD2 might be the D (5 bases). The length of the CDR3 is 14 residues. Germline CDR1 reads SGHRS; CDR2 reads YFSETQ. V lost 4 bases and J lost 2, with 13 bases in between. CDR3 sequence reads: CASSTSPGTYEQYF. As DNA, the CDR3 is TGCGCCAGCAGCACCAGTCCGGGGACCTACGAGCAGTACTTC.

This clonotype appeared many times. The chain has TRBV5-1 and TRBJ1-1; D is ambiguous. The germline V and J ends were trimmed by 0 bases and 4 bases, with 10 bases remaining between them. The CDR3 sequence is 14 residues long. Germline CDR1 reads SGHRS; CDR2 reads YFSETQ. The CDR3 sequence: CASSLDSVGTEAFF. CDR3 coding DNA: TGCGCCAGCAGCTTGGACAGCGTCGGCACTGAAGCTTTCTTT.

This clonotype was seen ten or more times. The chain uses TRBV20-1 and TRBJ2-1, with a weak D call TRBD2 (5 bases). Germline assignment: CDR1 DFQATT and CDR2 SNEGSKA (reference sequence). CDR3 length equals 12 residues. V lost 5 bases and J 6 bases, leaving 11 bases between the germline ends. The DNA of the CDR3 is TGCAGTGCTCCCGGGAACCTCAATGAGCAGTTCTTC. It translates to CSAPGNLNEQFF.

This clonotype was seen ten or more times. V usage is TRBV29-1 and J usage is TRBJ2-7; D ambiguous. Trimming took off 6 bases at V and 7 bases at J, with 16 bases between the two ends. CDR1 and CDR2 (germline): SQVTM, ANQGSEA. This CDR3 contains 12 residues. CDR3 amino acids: CSVILGLGEQYF. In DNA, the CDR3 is TGCAGCGTAATCTTAGGTCTCGGGGAGCAGTACTTC.

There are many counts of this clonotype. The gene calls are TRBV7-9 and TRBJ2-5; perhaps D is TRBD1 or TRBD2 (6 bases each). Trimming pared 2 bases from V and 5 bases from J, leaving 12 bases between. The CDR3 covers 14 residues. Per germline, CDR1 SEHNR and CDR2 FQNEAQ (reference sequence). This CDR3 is CASSLRGAEETQYF. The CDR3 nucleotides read TGTGCCAGCAGCTTAAGGGGGGCCGAGGAGACCCAGTACTTC.

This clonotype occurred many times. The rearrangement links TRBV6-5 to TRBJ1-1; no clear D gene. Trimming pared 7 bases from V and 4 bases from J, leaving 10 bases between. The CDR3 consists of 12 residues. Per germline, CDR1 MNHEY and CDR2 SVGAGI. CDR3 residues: CASNDRTTEAFF. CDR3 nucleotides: TGTGCCAGCAACGACCGGACCACTGAAGCTTTCTTT.

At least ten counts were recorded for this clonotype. Written as DNA, the CDR3 is TGTGCCAGCAGCTTAGTGGGGGGGGCCTTGGATGAGCAGTTCTTC. It yields the protein CASSLVGGALDEQFF. The rearrangement joins TRBV7-2 to TRBJ2-1, with a possible D match to TRBD2 (7 bases). The V end lost 1 base, the J end lost 8 bases, and 15 bases lay between the germline ends. Germline values: CDR1 SGHTA, CDR2 FQGNSA. This CDR3 region has 15 residues.

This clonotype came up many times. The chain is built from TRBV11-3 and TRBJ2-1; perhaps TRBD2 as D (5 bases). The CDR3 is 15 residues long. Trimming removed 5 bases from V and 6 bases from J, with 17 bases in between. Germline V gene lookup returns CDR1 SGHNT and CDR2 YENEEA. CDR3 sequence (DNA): TGTGCCAGCAGCCTCCTCGGTGCTAGCAGCAATGAGCAGTTCTTC. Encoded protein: CASSLLGASSNEQFF.

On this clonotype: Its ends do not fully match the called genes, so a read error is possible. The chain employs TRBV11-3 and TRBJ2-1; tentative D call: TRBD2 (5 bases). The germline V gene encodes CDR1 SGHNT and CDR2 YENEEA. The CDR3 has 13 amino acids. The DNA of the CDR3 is TGTGCCAGCAGCTTGGAGGCCTACAATGATCAGTTCTTC. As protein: CASSLEAYNDQFF. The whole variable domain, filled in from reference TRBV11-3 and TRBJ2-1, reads EAGVVQSPRYKIIEKKQPVAFWCNPISGHNTLYWYLQNLGQGPELLIRYENEEAVDDSQLPKDRFSAERLKGVDSTLKIQPAELGDSAVYLCASSLEAYNDQFFGPGTRLTVL.

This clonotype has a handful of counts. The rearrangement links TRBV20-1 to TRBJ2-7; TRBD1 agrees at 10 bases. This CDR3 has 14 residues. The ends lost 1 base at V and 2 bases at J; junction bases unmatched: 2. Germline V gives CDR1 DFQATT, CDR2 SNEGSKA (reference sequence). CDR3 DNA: TGCAGTGCTAGAGCTGGGACAGGGGCCTACGAGCAGTACTTC. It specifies CSARAGTGAYEQYF.

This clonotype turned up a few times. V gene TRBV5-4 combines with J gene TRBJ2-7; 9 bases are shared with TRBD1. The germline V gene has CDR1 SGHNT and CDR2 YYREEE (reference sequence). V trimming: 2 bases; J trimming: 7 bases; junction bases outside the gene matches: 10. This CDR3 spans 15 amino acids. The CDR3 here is CASSFPGQGGIEQYF. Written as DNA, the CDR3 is TGTGCCAGCAGCTTTCCGGGACAGGGTGGAATAGAGCAGTACTTC. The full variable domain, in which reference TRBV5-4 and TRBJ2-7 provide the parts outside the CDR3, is ETGVTQSPTHLIKTRGQQVTLRCSSQSGHNTVSWYQQALGQGPQFIFQYYREEENGRGNFPPRFSGLQFPNYSSELNVNALELDDSALYLCASSFPGQGGIEQYFGPGTRLTVT.

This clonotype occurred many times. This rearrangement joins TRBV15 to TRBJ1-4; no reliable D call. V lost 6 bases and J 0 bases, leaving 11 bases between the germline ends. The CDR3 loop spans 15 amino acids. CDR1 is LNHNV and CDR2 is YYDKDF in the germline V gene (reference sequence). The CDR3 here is CATSSYVATNEKLFF. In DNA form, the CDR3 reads TGTGCCACCAGTTCTTACGTTGCAACTAATGAAAAACTGTTTTTT. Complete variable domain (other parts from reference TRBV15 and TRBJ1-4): DAMVIQNPRYQVTQFGKPVTLSCSQTLNHNVMYWYQQKSSQAPKLLFHYYDKDFNNEADTPDNFQSRRPNTSFCFLDIRSPGLGDTAMYLCATSSYVATNEKLFFGSGTQLSVL.

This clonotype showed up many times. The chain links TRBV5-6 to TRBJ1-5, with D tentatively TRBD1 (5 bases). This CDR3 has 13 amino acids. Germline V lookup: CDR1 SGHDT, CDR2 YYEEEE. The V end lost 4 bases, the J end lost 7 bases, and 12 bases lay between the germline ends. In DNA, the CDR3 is TGTGCCAGCAGCGTGGGGGATTGGCAGCCCCAGCATTTT. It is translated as CASSVGDWQPQHF.

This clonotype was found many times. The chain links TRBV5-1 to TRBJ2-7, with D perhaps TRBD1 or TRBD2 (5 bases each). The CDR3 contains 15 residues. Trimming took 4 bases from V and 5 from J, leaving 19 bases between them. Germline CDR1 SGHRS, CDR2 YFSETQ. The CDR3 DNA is TGCGCCAGCAGCCCCCCTAGGGCAGGGACCAACGAGCAGTACTTC. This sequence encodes CASSPPRAGTNEQYF.

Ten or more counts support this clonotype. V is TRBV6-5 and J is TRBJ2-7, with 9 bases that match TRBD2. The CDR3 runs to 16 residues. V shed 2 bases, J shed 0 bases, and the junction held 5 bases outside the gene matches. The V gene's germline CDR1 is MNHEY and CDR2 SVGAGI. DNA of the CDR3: TGTGCCAGCAGTTACACGCTAGCGGGGAGCTCCTACGAGCAGTACTTC. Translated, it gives CASSYTLAGSSYEQYF.

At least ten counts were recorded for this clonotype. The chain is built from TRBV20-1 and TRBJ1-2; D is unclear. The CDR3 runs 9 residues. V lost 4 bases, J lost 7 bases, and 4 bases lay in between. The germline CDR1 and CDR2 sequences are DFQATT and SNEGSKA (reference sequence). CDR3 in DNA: TGCAGTGCTACTGGTGGCTACACCTTC. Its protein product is CSATGGYTF.